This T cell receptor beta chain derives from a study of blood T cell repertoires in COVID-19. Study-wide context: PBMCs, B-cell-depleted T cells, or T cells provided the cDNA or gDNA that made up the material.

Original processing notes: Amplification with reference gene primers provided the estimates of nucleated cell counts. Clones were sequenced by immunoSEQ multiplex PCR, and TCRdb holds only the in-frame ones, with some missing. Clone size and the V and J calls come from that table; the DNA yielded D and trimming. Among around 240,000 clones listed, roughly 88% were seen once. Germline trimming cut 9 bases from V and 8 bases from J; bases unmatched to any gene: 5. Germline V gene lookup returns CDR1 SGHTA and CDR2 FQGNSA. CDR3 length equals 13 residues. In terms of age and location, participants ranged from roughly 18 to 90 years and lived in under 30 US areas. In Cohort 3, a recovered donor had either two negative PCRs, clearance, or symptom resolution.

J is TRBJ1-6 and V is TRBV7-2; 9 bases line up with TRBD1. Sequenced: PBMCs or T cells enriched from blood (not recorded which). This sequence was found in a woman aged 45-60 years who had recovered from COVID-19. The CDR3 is CASHRDRDSPLHF. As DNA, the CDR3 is TGTGCCAGTCACCGGGACAGGGATTCACCCCTCCACTTT.